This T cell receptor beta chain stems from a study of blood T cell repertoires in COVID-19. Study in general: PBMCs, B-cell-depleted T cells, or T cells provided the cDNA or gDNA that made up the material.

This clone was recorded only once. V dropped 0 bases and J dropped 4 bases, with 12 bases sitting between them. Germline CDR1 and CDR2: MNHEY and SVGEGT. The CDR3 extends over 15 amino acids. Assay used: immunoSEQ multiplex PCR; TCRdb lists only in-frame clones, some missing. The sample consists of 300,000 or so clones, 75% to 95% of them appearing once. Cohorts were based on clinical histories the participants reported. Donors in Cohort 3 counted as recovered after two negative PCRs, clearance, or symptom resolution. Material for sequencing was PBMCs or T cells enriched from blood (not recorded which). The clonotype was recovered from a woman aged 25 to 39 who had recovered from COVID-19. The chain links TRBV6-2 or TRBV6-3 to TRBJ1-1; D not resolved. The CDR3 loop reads CASSYSRGLGTEAFF. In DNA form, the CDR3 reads TGTGCCAGCAGTTACTCGCGAGGGCTGGGCACTGAAGCTTTCTTT.